The clone carrying this TCR beta chain was seen repeatedly, ten times or more. The antigen is not known. Germline V lookup: CDR1 SGHVS, CDR2 FQNEAQ. This CDR3 has 16 residues. V shed 3 bases, J shed 7 bases, and the junction held 10 bases outside the gene matches. The data derive from a study of CD8 T cells in ankylosing spondylitis. Construction of TCR beta libraries was performed using quantitative 5'-RACE with molecular barcodes. TCRdb redid the calling of the 5' RACE reads with MiXCR, one entry per CDR3 protein. The repertoire has fewer than 550,000 distinct CDR3 sequences, over 4% of them found once; the top ten carry around 3.6%. Study-wide results and caveats: Matched ankylosing spondylitis synovial fluid reportedly showed significant enrichment of disease-linked clones. Fewer than ten highly homologous variants made up a TCR beta motif, and this motif appeared characteristic of ankylosing spondylitis blood.

Material: blood, either unsorted or a sorted T cell fraction (not recorded which). This receptor was identified in a male donor with ankylosing spondylitis. The chain has TRBV7-8 and TRBJ2-1; TRBD2 agrees at 9 bases. The CDR3 reads CASSLLSGGSTNEQFF. CDR3 in DNA: TGTGCCAGCAGCTTGCTTAGCGGGGGCTCCACGAATGAGCAGTTCTTC.